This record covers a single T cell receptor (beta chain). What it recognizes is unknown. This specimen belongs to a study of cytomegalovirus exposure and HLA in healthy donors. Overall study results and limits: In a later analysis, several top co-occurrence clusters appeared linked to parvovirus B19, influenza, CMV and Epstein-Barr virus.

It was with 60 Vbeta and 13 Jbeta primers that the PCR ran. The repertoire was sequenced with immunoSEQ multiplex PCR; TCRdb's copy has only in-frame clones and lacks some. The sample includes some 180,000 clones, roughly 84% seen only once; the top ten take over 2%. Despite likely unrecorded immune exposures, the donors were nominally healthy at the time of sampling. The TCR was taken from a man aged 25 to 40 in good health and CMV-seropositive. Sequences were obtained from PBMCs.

The CDR3 nucleotides are TGTGCCAGCAGCTCCCGGACAGGGCCGAACACTGGGGCTGAAGCTTTCTTT. As protein: CASSSRTGPNTGAEAFF. The gene calls are TRBV11-3 and TRBJ1-1; 8 bases fit TRBD1. The CDR3 loop spans 17 amino acids. J lost 6 bases, V lost 4 bases, and 16 bases had no gene match. CDR1 and CDR2 (germline): SGHNT, YENEEA.